This TCR beta chain was sequenced during a study of T cell clonality in common variable immunodeficiency. Study results and caveats: Compared with controls, CVID subjects had fewer shared TCRbeta clones. In common variable immunodeficiency, TCR beta chains reportedly carried fewer deletions and N-nucleotide insertions.

Caucasian heritage predominated among both patients and controls. CVID subjects had received replacement immunoglobulin for at least one year. Equal genomic DNA amounts from CVID and control samples were sequenced. The table came from immunoSEQ multiplex PCR; TCRdb's copy has only in-frame clones and leaves some out. This repertoire lists about 12,000 clones without singletons; more than 5.5% sits in the top ten. This clone was detected only a few times. What it recognizes is unknown. The clonotype was recovered from a human donor with common variable immunodeficiency. What was sequenced was peripheral blood mononuclear cells.

The part of the CDR3 DNA that was read is TGTGCCAGCACACGGGGGGCGGGTCAGCCC. This gives the protein CASTRGAGQP. The CDR3 reads in full as CASTRGAGQPQHF. The genes are TRBV2 and TRBJ1-5, with a weak D call TRBD1 (6 bases). The DNA ends 3 residues before the CDR3 does, and the rest of the CDR3 is filled in from the germline J gene. The CDR3 is 13 amino acids. Germline CDR1 and CDR2: SNHLY and FYNNEI. V lost 7 bases, J lost 6 bases, and 13 bases lay in between.